What follows are 9 T cell receptor beta chains derived from one specimen sequenced in a study of T cell clonotyping in hematopoietic cell transplantation. Clones were read by immunoSEQ multiplex PCR, and TCRdb kept only the in-frame ones, dropping some. The data show about 27,000 clones, with roughly 70% seen just once and 5% to 6.5% held by the top ten. Time point: recipient sample about 28 days before transplant, after cytoreduction. The source was peripheral blood mononuclear cells, collected before stem cell transplant. Every receptor here comes from a man in his fifties or sixties with myelodysplastic syndrome. Some clones in this sample may be carry-over from other donors' samples.

This clone showed up just once. The CDR3 DNA follows: TGTGCCAGCAGCACCTTAGCGGGATCCACAGATACGCAGTATTTT. This gives the protein CASSTLAGSTDTQYF. The chain combines TRBV6-5 with TRBJ2-3, with 8 nucleotides matching TRBD2. Germline loops: CDR1 MNHEY, CDR2 SVGAGI. Trimming removed 6 bases from V and 2 bases from J; junction bases left unmatched: 7. There are 15 residues in the CDR3.

This chain connects TRBV11-2 to TRBJ2-7; 10 nucleotides agree with TRBD1. The V and J ends lost 6 bases and 3 bases, in that order; junction bases with no gene match: 8. CDR1 and CDR2 (germline): SGHAT, FQNNGV. The CDR3 covers 15 residues. DNA for the CDR3: TGTGCCAGCAGGTTGACCGGGACAGGGGTCTACGAGCAGTACTTC. Translating gives CASRLTGTGVYEQYF.

This clone was observed a single time. The gene calls are TRBV29-1 and TRBJ1-2, with 7 bases lining up with TRBD1. Germline values: CDR1 SQVTM, CDR2 ANQGSEA. The CDR3 spans 14 residues. The V gene end was trimmed by 5 bases and the J gene end by 4 bases; junction bases not matched to a gene: 10. The CDR3 DNA sequence: TGCAGCGTTACAGCCGGACAGGTGCTCTATGGCTACACCTTC. Protein sequence: CSVTAGQVLYGYTF.

CDR3 bases: TGTGCCTGCAACCCTGGCAACACCGGGGAGCTGTTTTTT. Protein product: CACNPGNTGELFF. The chain has TRBV25-1 and TRBJ2-2; no definite D call. The CDR3 spans 13 residues. V lost 11 bases, J lost 2 bases, and 12 bases lay in between. Germline lookup yields CDR1 MGHDK and CDR2 SYGVNS. The entire variable domain, with the rest obtained from reference TRBV25-1 and TRBJ2-2, is as follows: EADIYQTPRYLVIGTGKKITLECSQTMGHDKMYWYQQDPGMELHLIHYSYGVNSTEKGDLSSESTVSRIRTEHFPLTLESARPSHTSQYLCACNPGNTGELFFGEGSRLTVL.

The chain employs TRBV30 and TRBJ1-6; possible D gene TRBD1, 5 bases. Germline CDR1 and CDR2: GTSNPN and SVGIG (reference sequence). With 0 bases removed from V and 7 bases from J, the gap between germline ends came to 13 bases. CDR3 length equals 15 residues. The CDR3 DNA follows: TGTGCCTGGAGTGTAGGGGCAGGAGCCAATTCACCCCTCCACTTT. Translated, it gives CAWSVGAGANSPLHF.

This clone was counted a single time. The J gene is TRBJ1-6, the V gene TRBV7-2, with D maybe TRBD1 (5 bases). CDR3 length: 14 amino acids. The germline CDR1 and CDR2 sequences are SGHTA and FQGNSA. V was trimmed by 5 bases and J by 10 bases, leaving 15 bases between them. This chain's CDR3 is CASSEGLTASPLHF. For the CDR3, the DNA is TGTGCCAGCAGCGAGGGACTAACCGCATCACCCCTCCACTTT.

This clone was observed a handful of times. The V call is TRBV11-2, the J call TRBJ2-7; D possibly uses TRBD1 or TRBD2 (5 bases each). Per germline, CDR1 SGHAT and CDR2 FQNNGV. This CDR3 spans 11 amino acids. Trimming left V 5 bases short and J 12 bases short, with 14 bases between. As DNA, the CDR3 is TGTGCCAGCAGCCCAGGGACGGCGGCGTACTTC. Translating gives CASSPGTAAYF.

The chain employs TRBV30 and TRBJ2-5; D may be TRBD1 (6 bases). Trimming took 4 bases from V and 5 from J, leaving 11 bases between them. This CDR3 comprises 12 residues. Germline V gives CDR1 GTSNPN, CDR2 SVGIG (reference sequence). The CDR3 DNA reads as TGTGCCTGGAACCGGGACATTGAGACCCAGTACTTC. As protein: CAWNRDIETQYF.

V gene TRBV30 combines with J gene TRBJ1-4, with 7 bases aligning to TRBD1. The CDR3 is made up of 16 amino acids. The J segment lost 0 bases and the V segment lost 0 bases, leaving 4 bases of the junction unmatched. Looked up from germline, CDR1 is GTSNPN and CDR2 is SVGIG (reference sequence). Written as DNA, the CDR3 is TGTGCCTGGAGTGTAGGGACAGTTGCAACTAATGAAAAACTGTTTTTT. Amino acids: CAWSVGTVATNEKLFF.